The source of this T cell receptor beta chain is a study of cytomegalovirus exposure and HLA in healthy donors. A multiplex PCR was run with 60 Vbeta primers and 13 Jbeta primers. Libraries were prepared by immunoSEQ multiplex PCR; TCRdb keeps only in-frame clonotypes and omits some of them. The profile shows some 130,000 clones, about 80% of them singletons. The sequence was obtained from a woman between 35 and 50 years old in good health and CMV-seronegative. The sample was PBMCs.

The CDR3 nucleotides read TGTGCCAGCAGTCACGGACTAGCGGGGGGGCCCGGGGAGCTGTTTTTT. This codes for CASSHGLAGGPGELFF. This chain links TRBV27 with TRBJ2-2; TRBD2 agrees at 15 bases. Germline V gene sequence: CDR1 MNHEY, CDR2 SMNVEV (reference sequence). V lost 5 bases to trimming and J lost 6 bases; unmatched junction nucleotides: 4. The CDR3 has 16 amino acids.